This is a list of T cell receptor beta chains from one sample in a study of shared clonotypes between healthy human individuals. TCRdb keeps only in-frame clones here, not all; method: immunoSEQ multiplex PCR. This sample has 2,100,000 or so clones, with roughly 95% found just once. Sequencing was performed on naive CD4+ T cells sorted from blood. The receptor source for this set is a man between 18 and 35 years old in good health. Both conserved end residues are part of each CDR3. The order of the fields is J gene, D gene, clone size, V gene, CDR3 DNA, CDR3 protein. D genes are given only for firm matches. Clone size is stated in some rows and not others, as once, few, many or a class when expanded.

j_gene: TRBJ1-1
d_gene: -
abundance: -
v_gene: TRBV30
CDR3nt: TGTGCCTGGAGTGTGGGGGGCGACACTGAAGCTTTCTTT
CDR3aa: CAWSVGGDTEAFF

j_gene: TRBJ1-1
d_gene: TRBD1
abundance: -
v_gene: TRBV28
CDR3nt: TGTGCCAGCAGTTTTCCAGGACAGGGAGTAACTGAAGCTTTCTTT
CDR3aa: CASSFPGQGVTEAFF

j_gene: TRBJ2-3
d_gene: -
abundance: once
v_gene: TRBV11-2
CDR3nt: TGTGCCAGCAGCTTACTAGATACGCAGTATTTT
CDR3aa: CASSLLDTQYF

j_gene: TRBJ2-7
d_gene: -
abundance: -
v_gene: TRBV19
CDR3nt: TGTGCCAGTAGTATCGCAGGGGGACTTGAGTACGAGCAGTACTTC
CDR3aa: CASSIAGGLEYEQYF

j_gene: TRBJ2-3
d_gene: TRBD1
abundance: -
v_gene: TRBV10-3
CDR3nt: TGTGCCATCAGGATGACAGGGGGCGGCACAGATACGCAGTATTTT
CDR3aa: CAIRMTGGGTDTQYF

j_gene: TRBJ1-4
d_gene: TRBD1
abundance: -
v_gene: TRBV5-1
CDR3nt: TGCGCCAGCAGCCTTGGGACAGGGTCTAATGAAAAACTGTTTTTT
CDR3aa: CASSLGTGSNEKLFF

j_gene: TRBJ1-5
d_gene: -
abundance: -
v_gene: TRBV6-5
CDR3nt: TGTGCCAGCAGACCAGGGACGAATCAGCCCCAGCATTTT
CDR3aa: CASRPGTNQPQHF

j_gene: TRBJ2-7
d_gene: -
abundance: -
v_gene: TRBV2
CDR3nt: TGTGCCAGCAGAGTAGGGACGGACCAATTCTACGAGCAGTACTTC
CDR3aa: CASRVGTDQFYEQYF

j_gene: TRBJ1-4
d_gene: -
abundance: -
v_gene: TRBV6-5
CDR3nt: TGTGCCAGCAAGGCCCGATTTAATGAAAAACTGTTTTTT
CDR3aa: CASKARFNEKLFF

j_gene: TRBJ2-7
d_gene: -
abundance: few
v_gene: TRBV21-1
CDR3nt: TGTGCCAGCAGCAAAGGGGGTGGGGAATACGAGCAGTACTTC
CDR3aa: CASSKGGGEYEQYF

j_gene: TRBJ1-4
d_gene: -
abundance: -
v_gene: TRBV7-9
CDR3nt: TGTGCCAGCAGCTTAGCCTCACGCACTAATGAAAAACTGTTTTTT
CDR3aa: CASSLASRTNEKLFF

j_gene: TRBJ2-7
d_gene: -
abundance: -
v_gene: TRBV5-4
CDR3nt: TGTGCCAGAGAGAAGGTCTCCTACGAGCAGTACTTC
CDR3aa: CAREKVSYEQYF

j_gene: TRBJ2-3
d_gene: -
abundance: -
v_gene: TRBV10-3
CDR3nt: TGTGCCATCAGCGGTTGGACGGATAGCACAGATACGCAGTATTTT
CDR3aa: CAISGWTDSTDTQYF

j_gene: TRBJ2-2
d_gene: -
abundance: -
v_gene: TRBV30
CDR3nt: TGTACCTGGAGAGGACAGTTCGGCCCCACCGGGGAGCTGTTTTTT
CDR3aa: CTWRGQFGPTGELFF

j_gene: TRBJ2-5
d_gene: TRBD1
abundance: -
v_gene: TRBV7-2
CDR3nt: TGTGCCAGCAGCTTAGGAGACAGGGGGCGTCAAGAGACCCAGTACTTC
CDR3aa: CASSLGDRGRQETQYF

j_gene: TRBJ2-2
d_gene: -
abundance: -
v_gene: TRBV7-2
CDR3nt: TGTGCCAGCAGCTTAGTCTGGAACACCGGGGAGCTGTTTTTT
CDR3aa: CASSLVWNTGELFF

j_gene: TRBJ1-5
d_gene: -
abundance: -
v_gene: TRBV10-3
CDR3nt: TGTGCCATCAGCCTCAGGCCTGATAATCAGCCCCAGCATTTT
CDR3aa: CAISLRPDNQPQHF

j_gene: TRBJ1-6
d_gene: -
abundance: -
v_gene: TRBV5-4
CDR3nt: TGTGCCAGCAGCTACAGGGCCGGGGATAATTCACCCCTCCACTTT
CDR3aa: CASSYRAGDNSPLHF

j_gene: TRBJ1-5
d_gene: -
abundance: -
v_gene: TRBV6-7
CDR3nt: TGTGCCAGCAGTTACAGGGGGCCCCAGCATTTT
CDR3aa: CASSYRGPQHF

j_gene: TRBJ2-7
d_gene: TRBD1
abundance: -
v_gene: TRBV11-2
CDR3nt: TGTGCCAGTACGACTGGGACAGTCTCCTACGAGCAGTACTTC
CDR3aa: CASTTGTVSYEQYF

j_gene: TRBJ1-1
d_gene: -
abundance: -
v_gene: TRBV9
CDR3nt: TGTGCCAGCAGCGGAGAAAGGACAAAAATGAACACTGAAGCTTTCTTT
CDR3aa: CASSGERTKMNTEAFF

j_gene: TRBJ2-3
d_gene: TRBD1
abundance: -
v_gene: TRBV7-8
CDR3nt: TGTGCCAGCAGCCTGGGACAGGGTAGCACAGATACGCAGTATTTT
CDR3aa: CASSLGQGSTDTQYF

j_gene: TRBJ2-7
d_gene: -
abundance: -
v_gene: TRBV19
CDR3nt: TGTGCCAGTAGTTGGGTTATGGGGGCGCGGGCCTACGAGCAGTACTTC
CDR3aa: CASSWVMGARAYEQYF

j_gene: TRBJ2-2
d_gene: -
abundance: -
v_gene: TRBV7-3
CDR3nt: TGTGCCAGCAGCCTAACAGTACCCGGGGGCGGGGAGCTGTTTTTT
CDR3aa: CASSLTVPGGGELFF

j_gene: TRBJ1-5
d_gene: -
abundance: -
v_gene: TRBV4-3
CDR3nt: TGCGCCAGCAGCCAAGATCTAAGTAATAGCAATCAGCCCCAGCATTTT
CDR3aa: CASSQDLSNSNQPQHF

j_gene: TRBJ2-7
d_gene: -
abundance: -
v_gene: TRBV5-1
CDR3nt: TGCGCCAGCAGCGTCGGGACACAAACCTACGAGCAGTACTTC
CDR3aa: CASSVGTQTYEQYF

j_gene: TRBJ1-4
d_gene: TRBD1
abundance: -
v_gene: TRBV4-3
CDR3nt: TGCGCCAGCAGCCAAGATCTAGGGACAGGCCATGAAAAACTGTTTTTT
CDR3aa: CASSQDLGTGHEKLFF

j_gene: TRBJ2-7
d_gene: TRBD2
abundance: -
v_gene: TRBV5-6
CDR3nt: TGTGCCAGCAGTCAAGGACTAGCGGGAGGGGTAAGGGCCTACGAGCAGTACTTC
CDR3aa: CASSQGLAGGVRAYEQYF

j_gene: TRBJ1-1
d_gene: TRBD1
abundance: few
v_gene: TRBV18
CDR3nt: TGTGCCAGCTCACCTGACACAGGGGTGGCTTTCTTT
CDR3aa: CASSPDTGVAFF

j_gene: TRBJ2-7
d_gene: -
abundance: -
v_gene: TRBV27
CDR3nt: TGTGCCAGCAGTTTACGGCAGGGTGGACAGCAGTACTTC
CDR3aa: CASSLRQGGQQYF

j_gene: TRBJ2-5
d_gene: TRBD2
abundance: -
v_gene: TRBV10-3
CDR3nt: TGTGCCATCAGTGGGGGCGGGGGAGAGACCCAGTACTTC
CDR3aa: CAISGGGGETQYF

j_gene: TRBJ1-6
d_gene: -
abundance: -
v_gene: TRBV5-1
CDR3nt: TGCGCCAGCAGCTTGGATCGTCAGAACAATTCACCCCTCCACTTT
CDR3aa: CASSLDRQNNSPLHF

j_gene: TRBJ1-6
d_gene: TRBD1
abundance: -
v_gene: TRBV27
CDR3nt: TGTGCCAGCAGCCCCAGGGGGCCCTATAATTCACCCCTCCACTTT
CDR3aa: CASSPRGPYNSPLHF

j_gene: TRBJ2-7
d_gene: -
abundance: once
v_gene: TRBV13
CDR3nt: TGTGCCAGCAGCTTAGCCAGGGCCTACGAGCAGTACTTC
CDR3aa: CASSLARAYEQYF

j_gene: TRBJ2-5
d_gene: TRBD2
abundance: -
v_gene: TRBV5-4
CDR3nt: TGTGCCAGCAGCTTGGGACTAGCGGATAAAGAGACCCAGTACTTC
CDR3aa: CASSLGLADKETQYF

j_gene: TRBJ1-5
d_gene: TRBD1
abundance: -
v_gene: TRBV2
CDR3nt: TGTGCCAGCAGTGAAGCTAGACAGGGAGAGGATCAGCCCCAGCATTTT
CDR3aa: CASSEARQGEDQPQHF

j_gene: TRBJ1-6
d_gene: -
abundance: -
v_gene: TRBV5-6
CDR3nt: TGTGCCAGCAGCTTGGGACAGGTTATTAATTCACCCCTCCACTTT
CDR3aa: CASSLGQVINSPLHF

j_gene: TRBJ1-1
d_gene: TRBD1
abundance: -
v_gene: TRBV5-1
CDR3nt: TGCGCCAGCAGCTTCGATCTAACCGGGACAGGGCCTCGGGACACTGAAGCTTTCTTT
CDR3aa: CASSFDLTGTGPRDTEAFF

j_gene: TRBJ2-2
d_gene: TRBD1
abundance: -
v_gene: TRBV9
CDR3nt: TGTGCCAGCAGCGCCGGGACAGGGTACACCGGGGAGCTGTTTTTT
CDR3aa: CASSAGTGYTGELFF

j_gene: TRBJ2-7
d_gene: TRBD2
abundance: -
v_gene: TRBV19
CDR3nt: TGTGCCAGTAGTATCTCGCTAACTAGCGGATACTACGAGCAGTACTTC
CDR3aa: CASSISLTSGYYEQYF

j_gene: TRBJ2-3
d_gene: TRBD2
abundance: -
v_gene: TRBV10-3
CDR3nt: TGTGCCATCTCGACTAGCGGGGGTACAGATACGCAGTATTTT
CDR3aa: CAISTSGGTDTQYF

j_gene: TRBJ2-1
d_gene: -
abundance: -
v_gene: TRBV5-4
CDR3nt: TGTGCCAGCAGCTTGGGAAGACAGGCCAATGAGCAGTTCTTC
CDR3aa: CASSLGRQANEQFF

j_gene: TRBJ1-2
d_gene: TRBD1
abundance: -
v_gene: TRBV6-1
CDR3nt: TGTGCCAGCAGCCTACAGGGGGCGCGGGGCTACACCTTC
CDR3aa: CASSLQGARGYTF

j_gene: TRBJ1-5
d_gene: -
abundance: -
v_gene: TRBV9
CDR3nt: TGTGCCAGCAGCGTAGACGGAGGGAACAATCAGCCCCAGCATTTT
CDR3aa: CASSVDGGNNQPQHF

j_gene: TRBJ2-1
d_gene: -
abundance: -
v_gene: TRBV19
CDR3nt: TGTGCCAGTAGTATAGAGGGGGGTAACAATGAGCAGTTCTTC
CDR3aa: CASSIEGGNNEQFF

j_gene: TRBJ2-2
d_gene: TRBD1
abundance: -
v_gene: TRBV10-3
CDR3nt: TGTGCCATCAGTGCTATACAGGGGACGGCCGGGGAGCTGTTTTTT
CDR3aa: CAISAIQGTAGELFF

j_gene: TRBJ2-1
d_gene: -
abundance: once
v_gene: TRBV5-1
CDR3nt: TGCGCCAGCAGCTTGGCGGGAGCCTACAATGAGCAGTTCTTC
CDR3aa: CASSLAGAYNEQFF

j_gene: TRBJ1-5
d_gene: -
abundance: -
v_gene: TRBV19
CDR3nt: TGTGCCAGTAGTATCGGCCTGGCTGTCAATCAGCCCCAGCATTTT
CDR3aa: CASSIGLAVNQPQHF

j_gene: TRBJ1-5
d_gene: -
abundance: -
v_gene: TRBV6-5
CDR3nt: TGTGCCAGCAGAGATAACAGGGAAAGCAATCAGCCCCAGCATTTT
CDR3aa: CASRDNRESNQPQHF

j_gene: TRBJ2-1
d_gene: TRBD2
abundance: -
v_gene: TRBV18
CDR3nt: TGTGCCAGCTCACCCCTCGGCGGGGGGGCCGGTAATGAGCAGTTCTTC
CDR3aa: CASSPLGGGAGNEQFF

j_gene: TRBJ2-7
d_gene: -
abundance: -
v_gene: TRBV18
CDR3nt: TGTGCCAGCTCAAACGGGCTCTCCTACGAGCAGTACTTC
CDR3aa: CASSNGLSYEQYF

j_gene: TRBJ1-1
d_gene: TRBD1
abundance: -
v_gene: TRBV27
CDR3nt: TGTGCCAGCAGTTTCCGAGACAGGAGGACAGGTGAAGCTTTCTTT
CDR3aa: CASSFRDRRTGEAFF

j_gene: TRBJ1-4
d_gene: -
abundance: -
v_gene: TRBV15
CDR3nt: TGTGCCACCAGCAGAGCCGGGAGGACTGCAACTAATGAAAAACTGTTTTTT
CDR3aa: CATSRAGRTATNEKLFF